These 15 T cell receptor beta chains came from one sample sequenced in a study of blood T cell repertoires in COVID-19 (dated by TCRdb to the early 2020s). The protocol used for the library was the immunoSEQ multiplex PCR assay. Held by TCRdb, this immuneACCESS table contains in-frame sequences only and omits some clones. Under half of the omission traces to an unresolved V gene where checked; the cause of the rest is unknown. The sample table records 150,000 to 180,000 clones; around 85% of these occur just once. The ten most abundant clones make up 0.63% of the sample. Sequences were obtained from peripheral blood. The receptors derive from a man aged 55-75 years with COVID-19, enrolled during active disease.

This chain joins TRBV6-4 and TRBJ1-5, with D unresolved. Trimming removed 2 bases at V and 9 bases at J, with 8 bases between. Germline V lookup: CDR1 MRHNA, CDR2 SNTAGT. The CDR3 sequence is 12 residues long. CDR3 nucleotides: TGTGCCAGCAGTGACAACTCATGGCCCCAGCATTTT. Its translation is CASSDNSWPQHF.

This chain connects TRBV5-4 to TRBJ2-7; D unresolved. Per germline, CDR1 SGHNT and CDR2 YYREEE (reference sequence). V shed 4 bases and J shed 4 bases, with 12 bases lying between them. The CDR3 is made up of 13 amino acids. CDR3 sequence: CASSTGLRYEQYF. As DNA, the CDR3 is TGTGCCAGCAGCACCGGCCTCAGGTACGAGCAGTACTTC.

This clone was seen a few times. The chain carries TRBV11-3 and TRBJ2-7; 13 positions match TRBD2. This CDR3 is 17 amino acids long. The V segment lost 5 bases and the J segment 3 bases; nucleotides outside the gene matches: 10. The germline V gene has CDR1 SGHNT and CDR2 YENEEA. DNA of the CDR3: TGTGCCAGCAGCCGCGGCGGACTAGCGGGAGTTTTCTACGAGCAGTACTTC. Its translation: CASSRGGLAGVFYEQYF.

This chain links TRBV9 with TRBJ1-1; D remains unclear. Looked up from germline, CDR1 is SGDLS and CDR2 is YYNGEE. The V gene lost 3 bases and the J gene lost 5 bases, with 11 bases spanning the gap. The CDR3 has 13 amino acids. The CDR3 sequence: CASSAHGTTEAFF. The CDR3 DNA follows: TGTGCCAGCAGCGCACATGGCACGACTGAAGCTTTCTTT.

The chain uses TRBV27 and TRBJ2-4; 10 positions match TRBD1. The CDR3 runs 15 residues. The germline V gene has CDR1 MNHEY and CDR2 SMNVEV (reference sequence). The J segment lost 15 bases and the V segment lost 2 bases, leaving 13 bases of the junction unmatched. This chain's CDR3 is CASSLTGTGVSVGYF. The CDR3 DNA reads TGTGCCAGCAGTTTAACCGGGACAGGGGTTTCGGTTGGGTACTTC.

The rearrangement links TRBV9 to TRBJ2-7; D might be TRBD1 (6 bases). V lost 0 bases, J lost 4 bases, and 14 bases lay in between. There are 15 residues in the CDR3. Germline CDR1 and CDR2: SGDLS and YYNGEE. This chain's CDR3 is CASSVATGSIYEQYF. The CDR3 DNA reads TGTGCCAGCAGCGTAGCTACAGGGTCAATTTACGAGCAGTACTTC. Supplemented by reference TRBV9 and TRBJ2-7, the full variable domain reads DSGVTQTPKHLITATGQRVTLRCSPRSGDLSVYWYQQSLDQGLQFLIQYYNGEERAKGNILERFSAQQFPDLHSELNLSSLELGDSALYFCASSVATGSIYEQYFGPGTRLTVT.

In regard to this clone: At one boundary the junction diverges from the germline segment, which might be a read error. The chain employs TRBV7-7 and TRBJ2-5; no definite D call. The CDR3 contains 13 residues. Per the germline V gene, CDR1 is SSHAT and CDR2 is FNYEAQ (reference sequence). CDR3 sequence reads: CASSSYLSETQYF. CDR3 sequence (DNA): TGTGCTAGCAGCTCCTACTTGTCAGAGACCCAGTACTTC. Full variable domain (outside the CDR3, taken from reference TRBV7-7 and TRBJ2-5): GAGVSQSPRYKVTKRGQDVTLRCDPISSHATLYWYQQALGQGPEFLTYFNYEAQPDKSGLPSDRFSAERPEGSISTLTIQRTEQRDSAMYRCASSSYLSETQYFGPGTRLLVL.

The CDR3 spells CASSFMRTGGASGYTF. The DNA for the CDR3 is TGTGCCAGCAGCTTTATGAGGACAGGGGGCGCCTCTGGCTACACCTTC. The chain couples TRBV7-8 to TRBJ1-2; TRBD1 matches 11 bases. V lost 3 bases and J lost 7; bases outside the gene matches: 10. The CDR3 contains 16 residues. Germline lookup yields CDR1 SGHVS and CDR2 FQNEAQ.

This chain links TRBV19 with TRBJ2-7; D possibly corresponds to TRBD1 (7 bases). Germline V lookup: CDR1 LNHDA, CDR2 SQIVND (reference sequence). The CDR3 is 15 residues long. V was clipped by 1 base and J by 6 bases, with 16 bases between them. The CDR3 bases are TGTGCCAGTAGTATAGGTCCAGGGGGAGGTTCCGAGCAGTACTTC. Residues: CASSIGPGGGSEQYF.

The V gene is TRBV7-3, the J gene TRBJ2-5; 9 bases are shared with TRBD2. Germline CDR1 and CDR2: SGHTA and FQGTGA. This CDR3 contains 16 residues. The V segment lost 4 bases and the J segment 5 bases; nucleotides outside the gene matches: 11. CDR3 coding DNA: TGTGCCAGCAGCTCCCCGGCTAGCGGGGACGACGAGACCCAGTACTTC. This encodes CASSSPASGDDETQYF.

The sample holds one count of this clone. Other DNA variants within this sample encode the same CDR3. This chain connects TRBV6-2 or TRBV6-3 to TRBJ1-6; 10 bases align to TRBD1. This CDR3 is 15 amino acids long. Germline CDR1 is MNHEY and CDR2 is SVGEGT. The junction had 5 bases not matched to a gene; V was cut back by 2 bases and J by 10 bases. The CDR3 bases are TGTGCCAGCAGTTACGGGACAGGGGAAGGATCACCCCTCCACTTT. It encodes CASSYGTGEGSPLHF.

This chain joins TRBV5-1 and TRBJ2-7; D unresolved. The CDR3 loop spans 14 amino acids. V dropped 6 bases and J dropped 1 base, with 14 bases sitting between them. Germline lookup yields CDR1 SGHRS and CDR2 YFSETQ. CDR3 sequence: CASTKMADSYEQYF. CDR3 DNA sequence: TGCGCCAGCACAAAAATGGCGGATTCCTACGAGCAGTACTTC.

The rearrangement joins TRBV2 to TRBJ1-1, with D unclear. Trimming cost V 4 bases and J 7 bases, with 10 bases left between them. The CDR3 is made up of 12 amino acids. The germline CDR1 and CDR2 sequences are SNHLY and FYNNEI. The DNA for the CDR3 is TGTGCCAGCAGTGGGTCGGGTAGTGAAGCTTTCTTT. Protein product: CASSGSGSEAFF.

This chain connects TRBV7-9 to TRBJ1-1; maybe TRBD1 (5 bases). The CDR3 contains 12 residues. Per germline, CDR1 SEHNR and CDR2 FQNEAQ (reference sequence). Trimming cost V 5 bases and J 14 bases, with 18 bases left between them. CDR3 nucleotides: TGTGCCAGCAGCCCCCGTTCGGGGGGGACGTTCTTT. As protein: CASSPRSGGTFF.

CDR3 sequence reads: CASSLAGANTDTQYF. The CDR3 region has the DNA TGTGCCAGCAGCTTAGCGGGGGCCAACACAGATACGCAGTATTTT. The rearrangement joins TRBV7-9 to TRBJ2-3, with D possibly being TRBD1 (6 bases). The CDR3 is 15 amino acids. Trimming cost V 0 bases and J 2 bases, with 9 bases left between them. CDR1 SEHNR and CDR2 FQNEAQ come from the germline V gene (reference sequence).